The clone carrying this T cell receptor (beta chain) was seen once. V was trimmed by 8 bases and J by 0 bases, leaving 16 bases between them. Germline lookup yields CDR1 MGHRA and CDR2 YSYEKL. The CDR3 runs to 15 residues. Profiled with immunoSEQ multiplex PCR; TCRdb holds only in-frame clones, not every one. The sample holds around 50,000 clones; just under 90% are singletons and the top ten take 5.3%. The data are from a study of T cell changes during pregnancy in multiple sclerosis. The chain joins TRBV4-1 to TRBJ2-5; a weak D match, TRBD1 (6 bases). This receptor was obtained from a human donor whose cells served as feeder cells for cultures in a pregnancy study. The sample comprised peripheral blood from another person, used as feeder cells. The CDR3 DNA is TGCGCCAGCGGACCGCCAGGGGACAACCAAGAGACCCAGTACTTC. It encodes CASGPPGDNQETQYF.